This is a list of T cell receptor beta chains from one sample in a study of T cell responses to AZD1222 COVID-19 vaccine. Some clones are missing from TCRdb's copy, which holds only in-frame ones; the method was immunoSEQ multiplex PCR. The repertoire has roughly 120,000 clones, about 88% of them found once; the top ten carry roughly 20%. This material consisted of peripheral blood, taken on day 0 of MenACWY control vaccination. The receptors shown here come from an adult in good health. Each CDR3 is given with its conserved first and last residue. Fields, in order: D gene, J gene, V gene, clone size, CDR3 protein, CDR3 DNA. A D gene is named only where the DNA matches it firmly. Where a row states a size, it is once, few, many or the class of an expanded clone; other rows omit it.

d_call: TRBD1; j_call: TRBJ1-4; v_call: TRBV5-5; clone_size: NA; cdr3_aa: CASSLGTGTEKLFF; cdr3_nt: TGTGCCAGCAGCCTCGGGACAGGGACTGAAAAACTGTTTTTT
d_call: TRBD1; j_call: TRBJ1-3; v_call: TRBV3-1/TRBV3-2; clone_size: NA; cdr3_aa: CASTRDSLSGNTIYF; cdr3_nt: TGTGCCAGCACGAGGGACAGCCTCTCTGGAAACACCATATATTTT
d_call: TRBD1; j_call: TRBJ1-1; v_call: TRBV4-1; clone_size: NA; cdr3_aa: CASSQAVPGQGVGTEAFF; cdr3_nt: TGCGCCAGCAGCCAAGCGGTCCCGGGACAGGGGGTTGGCACTGAAGCTTTCTTT
d_call: NA; j_call: TRBJ2-4; v_call: TRBV6-1; clone_size: NA; cdr3_aa: CASSETDDRRDIQYF; cdr3_nt: TGTGCCAGCAGTGAAACTGACGACCGACGGGACATTCAGTACTTC
d_call: NA; j_call: TRBJ2-7; v_call: TRBV27; clone_size: NA; cdr3_aa: CASRLQGGPSEQYF; cdr3_nt: TGTGCCAGCCGCCTGCAGGGGGGCCCTTCCGAGCAGTACTTC
d_call: TRBD1; j_call: TRBJ2-7; v_call: TRBV5-1; clone_size: NA; cdr3_aa: CASSLEQGSEQYF; cdr3_nt: TGCGCCAGCAGCTTAGAACAGGGGAGCGAGCAGTACTTC
d_call: NA; j_call: TRBJ2-7; v_call: TRBV30; clone_size: NA; cdr3_aa: CAWSPTTRPYEQYF; cdr3_nt: TGTGCCTGGAGTCCTACGACTAGACCCTACGAGCAGTACTTC
d_call: NA; j_call: TRBJ1-2; v_call: TRBV5-1; clone_size: once; cdr3_aa: CASSLAEEGYGYTF; cdr3_nt: TGCGCCAGCAGCTTGGCCGAAGAGGGCTATGGCTACACCTTC
d_call: TRBD2; j_call: TRBJ2-2; v_call: TRBV14; clone_size: NA; cdr3_aa: CASSQDILAGDRELFF; cdr3_nt: TGTGCCAGCAGCCAAGATATTCTAGCGGGAGATCGGGAGCTGTTTTTT
d_call: TRBD1; j_call: TRBJ2-7; v_call: TRBV5-5; clone_size: NA; cdr3_aa: CASSRDRDRAREQYF; cdr3_nt: TGTGCCAGCAGCAGGGATAGGGACAGGGCAAGGGAGCAGTACTTC
d_call: NA; j_call: TRBJ2-7; v_call: TRBV11-1; clone_size: NA; cdr3_aa: CASRSRDSSYEQYF; cdr3_nt: TGTGCCAGCAGGTCCCGGGACTCGTCATACGAGCAGTACTTC
d_call: NA; j_call: TRBJ2-7; v_call: TRBV5-1; clone_size: NA; cdr3_aa: CASSLGGYEQYF; cdr3_nt: TGCGCCAGCAGCCTAGGTGGCTACGAGCAGTACTTC
d_call: NA; j_call: TRBJ1-2; v_call: TRBV19; clone_size: NA; cdr3_aa: CASSIVDGHNYGYTF; cdr3_nt: TGTGCCAGTAGTATCGTCGACGGACATAACTATGGCTACACCTTC
d_call: TRBD2; j_call: TRBJ2-5; v_call: TRBV7-9; clone_size: once; cdr3_aa: CASSLVRLAGLGRETQYF; cdr3_nt: TGTGCCAGCAGCTTAGTACGGCTAGCGGGTCTTGGCAGAGAGACCCAGTACTTC
d_call: TRBD2; j_call: TRBJ2-1; v_call: TRBV2; clone_size: NA; cdr3_aa: CASGLQGLAAYNEQFF; cdr3_nt: TGTGCCAGCGGGTTACAGGGACTAGCGGCCTACAATGAGCAGTTCTTC
d_call: TRBD2; j_call: TRBJ2-1; v_call: TRBV6-2/TRBV6-3; clone_size: NA; cdr3_aa: CASSPLTSGNIYNEQFF; cdr3_nt: TGTGCCAGCAGTCCCCTGACTAGCGGGAATATCTACAATGAGCAGTTCTTC
d_call: NA; j_call: TRBJ1-3; v_call: TRBV19; clone_size: NA; cdr3_aa: CAGSGISGGNTIYF; cdr3_nt: TGTGCCGGATCGGGGATTTCGGGAGGAAACACCATATATTTT
d_call: NA; j_call: TRBJ1-1; v_call: TRBV6-5; clone_size: NA; cdr3_aa: CASNNRGENTEAFF; cdr3_nt: TGTGCCAGCAATAACCGGGGGGAGAACACTGAAGCTTTCTTT